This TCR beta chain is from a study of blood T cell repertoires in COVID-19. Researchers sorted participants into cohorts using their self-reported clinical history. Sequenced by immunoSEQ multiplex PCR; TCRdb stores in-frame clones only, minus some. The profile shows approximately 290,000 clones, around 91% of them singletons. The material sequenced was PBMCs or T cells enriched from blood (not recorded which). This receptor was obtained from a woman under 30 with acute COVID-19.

The CDR3, as DNA: TGTGCCAGCAGCCAAGGACTAGGGAAGTACAATGAGCAGTTCTTC. This sequence encodes CASSQGLGKYNEQFF. This sequence joins TRBV3-1 (or the pseudogene TRBV3-2) and TRBJ2-1, with a tentative D call TRBD2 (6 bases). Trimming cost V 1 base and J 4 bases, with 11 bases left between them. The CDR3 is 15 amino acids. Germline V gene sequence: CDR1 LGHDT, CDR2 YNNKEL (reference sequence).